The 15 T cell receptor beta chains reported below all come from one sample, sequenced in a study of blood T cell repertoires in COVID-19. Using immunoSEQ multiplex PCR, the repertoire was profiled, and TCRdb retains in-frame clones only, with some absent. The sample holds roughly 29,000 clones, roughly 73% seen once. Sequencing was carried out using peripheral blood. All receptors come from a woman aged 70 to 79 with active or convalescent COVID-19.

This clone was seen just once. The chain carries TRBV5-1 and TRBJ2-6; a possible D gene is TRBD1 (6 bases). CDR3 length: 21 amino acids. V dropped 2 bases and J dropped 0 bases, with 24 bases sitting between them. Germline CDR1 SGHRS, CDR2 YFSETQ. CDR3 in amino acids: CASSLYQGHGIGLSGANVLTF. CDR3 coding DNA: TGCGCCAGCAGCTTATATCAGGGGCACGGGATTGGCCTCTCTGGGGCCAACGTCCTGACTTTC.

DNA for the CDR3: TGTGCCAGCAGCCTAGGGGGCACAGATACGCAGTATTTT. Its translation is CASSLGGTDTQYF. The chain employs TRBV5-4 and TRBJ2-3; tentatively, D is TRBD1 (5 bases). V gave up 4 bases and J gave up 1 base, with 7 bases separating them. In germline, CDR1 is SGHNT, CDR2 YYREEE (reference sequence). The CDR3 has 13 amino acids.

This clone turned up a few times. CDR3 amino acids: CASSYRGSGPYNEQFF. The DNA for the CDR3 is TGTGCCAGCAGTTACCGGGGTAGCGGGCCCTACAATGAGCAGTTCTTC. The V call is TRBV6-2 or TRBV6-3, the J call TRBJ2-1, with 7 positions matching TRBD2. Germline V lookup: CDR1 MNHEY, CDR2 SVGEGT. The junction had 6 bases not matched to a gene; V was cut back by 2 bases and J by 2 bases. The CDR3 contains 16 residues.

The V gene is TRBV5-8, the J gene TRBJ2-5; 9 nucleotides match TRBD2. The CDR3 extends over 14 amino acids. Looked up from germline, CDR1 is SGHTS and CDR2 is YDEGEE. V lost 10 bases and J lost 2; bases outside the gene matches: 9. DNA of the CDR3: TGTGCCGCCGGGGGGCTAGCGGGGCAAGAGACCCAGTACTTC. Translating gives CAAGGLAGQETQYF.

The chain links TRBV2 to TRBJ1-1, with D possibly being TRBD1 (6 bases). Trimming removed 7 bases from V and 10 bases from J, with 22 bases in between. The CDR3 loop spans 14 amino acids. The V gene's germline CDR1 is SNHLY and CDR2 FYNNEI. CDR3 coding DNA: TGTGCCAGCAATTGGGGGGGGCGCGGGGAAGGAGCTTTCTTT. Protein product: CASNWGGRGEGAFF.

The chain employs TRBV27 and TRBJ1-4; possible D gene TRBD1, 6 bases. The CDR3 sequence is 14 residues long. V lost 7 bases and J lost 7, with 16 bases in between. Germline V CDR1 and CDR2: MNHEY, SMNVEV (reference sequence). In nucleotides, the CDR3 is TGTGCCAGCAATCCACAGGGATTTAGTGAAAAACTGTTTTTT. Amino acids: CASNPQGFSEKLFF.

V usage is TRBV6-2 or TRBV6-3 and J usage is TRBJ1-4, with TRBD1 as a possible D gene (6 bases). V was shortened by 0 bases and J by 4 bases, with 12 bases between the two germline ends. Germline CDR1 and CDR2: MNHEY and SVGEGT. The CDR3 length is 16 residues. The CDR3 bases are TGTGCCAGCAGTTACTCGAGCAGGGGAGTTAATGAAAAACTGTTTTTT. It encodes CASSYSSRGVNEKLFF.

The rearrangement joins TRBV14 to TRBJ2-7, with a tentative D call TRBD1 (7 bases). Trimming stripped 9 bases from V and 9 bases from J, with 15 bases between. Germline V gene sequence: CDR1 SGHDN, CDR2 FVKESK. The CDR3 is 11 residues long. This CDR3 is CASSAGGLQYF. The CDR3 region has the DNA TGTGCCAGTTCTGCAGGGGGGCTGCAGTACTTC.

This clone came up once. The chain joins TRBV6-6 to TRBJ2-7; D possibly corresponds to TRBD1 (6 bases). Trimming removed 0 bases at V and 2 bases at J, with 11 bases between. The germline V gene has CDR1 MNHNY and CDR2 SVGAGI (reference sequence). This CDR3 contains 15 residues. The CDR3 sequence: CASSYSRRGPYEQYF. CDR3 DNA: TGTGCCAGCAGTTACTCACGCAGGGGCCCCTACGAGCAGTACTTC.

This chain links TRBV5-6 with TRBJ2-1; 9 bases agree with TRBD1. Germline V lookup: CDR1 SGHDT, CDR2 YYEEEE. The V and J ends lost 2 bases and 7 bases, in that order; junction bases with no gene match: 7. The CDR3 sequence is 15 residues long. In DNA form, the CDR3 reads TGTGCCAGCAGCTTTGGGACAGGGTTACTGAATGAGCAGTTCTTC. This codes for CASSFGTGLLNEQFF.

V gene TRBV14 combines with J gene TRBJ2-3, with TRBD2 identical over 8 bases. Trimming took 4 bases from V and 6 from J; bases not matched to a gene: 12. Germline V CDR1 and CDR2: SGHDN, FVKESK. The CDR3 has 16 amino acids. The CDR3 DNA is TGTGCCAGCAGCCCCCGGTTAGCGGGGCGTCAGGATACGCAGTATTTT. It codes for CASSPRLAGRQDTQYF.

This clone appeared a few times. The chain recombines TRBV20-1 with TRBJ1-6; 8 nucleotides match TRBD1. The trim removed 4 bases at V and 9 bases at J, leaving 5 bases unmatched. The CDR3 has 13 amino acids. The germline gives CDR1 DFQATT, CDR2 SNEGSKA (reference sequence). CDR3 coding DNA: TGCAGTGCTACTGACAGGGGAATTTCACCCCTCCACTTT. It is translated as CSATDRGISPLHF.

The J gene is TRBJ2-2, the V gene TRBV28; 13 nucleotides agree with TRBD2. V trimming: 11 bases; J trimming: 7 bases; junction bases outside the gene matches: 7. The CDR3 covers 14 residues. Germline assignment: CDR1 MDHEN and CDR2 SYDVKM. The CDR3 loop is CAGRTSGRIGELFF. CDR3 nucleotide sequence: TGTGCCGGACGGACTAGCGGGAGAATCGGGGAGCTGTTTTTT.

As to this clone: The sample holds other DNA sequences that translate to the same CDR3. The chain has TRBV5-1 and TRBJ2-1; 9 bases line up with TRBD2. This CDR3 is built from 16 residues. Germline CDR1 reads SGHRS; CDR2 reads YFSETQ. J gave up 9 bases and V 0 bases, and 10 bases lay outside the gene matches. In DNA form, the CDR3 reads TGCGCCAGCAGCTTGGGCCTCGCGGGGGGGCTCGGTGAGCAGTTCTTC. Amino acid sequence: CASSLGLAGGLGEQFF. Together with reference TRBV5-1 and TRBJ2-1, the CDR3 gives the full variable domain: KAGVTQTPRYLIKTRGQQVTLSCSPISGHRSVSWYQQTPGQGLQFLFEYFSETQRNKGNFPGRFSGRQFSNSRSEMNVSTLELGDSALYLCASSLGLAGGLGEQFFGPGTRLTVL.

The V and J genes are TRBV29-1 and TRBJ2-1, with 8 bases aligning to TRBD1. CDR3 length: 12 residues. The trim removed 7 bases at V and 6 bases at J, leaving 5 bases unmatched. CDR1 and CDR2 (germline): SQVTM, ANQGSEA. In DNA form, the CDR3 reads TGCAGCGCGGACAGGGTAAGCAATGAGCAGTTCTTC. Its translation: CSADRVSNEQFF.